These 15 T cell receptor beta chains came from one sample sequenced in a study of post-analysis software for immune sequencing data. Presence of unique molecular identifiers characterized the TCR beta cDNA libraries. TCRdb reprocessed the PCR reads with MiXCR, giving one entry per CDR3 protein. This repertoire shows about 770,000 distinct CDR3 sequences, 46% found once; its top ten account for just under 5%. Study-level findings and limits: With TRBV5-6, TRBV5-1 and TRBV20-1 included, about five TRBV segments were more frequent in patients than in controls.

These receptors' targets are unknown. The sample was blood. The receptors were gathered from a girl between 5 and 17 years old with multiple sclerosis.

The CDR3 reads CASSPAYSNQPQHF. Written as DNA, the CDR3 is TGTGCCAGCAGTCCAGCGTATAGCAATCAGCCCCAGCATTTT. The chain uses TRBV27 and TRBJ1-5; D uncertain. Trimming left V 5 bases short and J 0 bases short, with 8 bases between. There are 14 residues in the CDR3. Germline values: CDR1 MNHEY, CDR2 SMNVEV (reference sequence).

This clonotype was seen a single time. The genes are TRBV20-1 and TRBJ1-5; 9 nucleotides align to TRBD1. From germline, CDR1 is DFQATT and CDR2 SNEGSKA (reference sequence). This CDR3 spans 14 amino acids. Trimming at V came to 7 bases and at J to 5 bases, leaving 9 bases not matched to a gene. CDR3 loop: CSVRNDRGDQPQHF. The CDR3 bases are TGCAGTGTTCGGAACGACAGGGGGGATCAGCCCCAGCATTTT.

This sequence joins TRBV10-1 and TRBJ2-7, with TRBD2 matching 13 bases. The CDR3 spans 16 residues. The germline gives CDR1 WNHNN, CDR2 SYGVQD (reference sequence). The V and J ends lost 3 bases and 2 bases, in that order; junction bases with no gene match: 4. The DNA of the CDR3 is TGCGCCAGCAGTGACCCGGGGACTAGCGGGACCTACGAGCAGTACTTC. It specifies CASSDPGTSGTYEQYF.

The V gene is TRBV4-2, the J gene TRBJ2-3; D gene uncertain. Per germline, CDR1 LGHNA and CDR2 YNFKEQ. The CDR3 loop spans 13 amino acids. With 2 bases removed from V and 2 bases from J, the gap between germline ends came to 5 bases. CDR3 protein: CASSQQNTDTQYF. Here the CDR3 DNA reads TGTGCCAGCAGCCAACAGAACACAGATACGCAGTATTTT.

The CDR3 is CASSQITGVETQYF. CDR3 DNA sequence: TGCGCCAGCAGCCAAATCACTGGGGTGGAGACCCAGTACTTC. The rearrangement joins TRBV4-1 to TRBJ2-5, with D hard to call. Trimming shortened V by 2 bases and J by 5 bases, and 12 bases separated the two germline ends. The CDR3 extends over 14 amino acids. The germline V gene has CDR1 MGHRA and CDR2 YSYEKL.

This clonotype was counted a few times. DNA of the CDR3: TGTGCCAGCAGTTTAAATGGCAGGGAGGCCTATGGCTACACCTTC. This gives the protein CASSLNGREAYGYTF. The V call is TRBV12-3 or TRBV12-4, the J call TRBJ1-2; the D gene is possibly TRBD1 (5 bases). The CDR3 is 15 amino acids. The V end lost 2 bases, the J end lost 4 bases, and 14 bases lay between the germline ends.

This chain uses TRBV25-1 with TRBJ2-7, with a possible D match to TRBD2 (7 bases). Gene TRBJ2-5 matches the end of the DNA better, so the J call may be wrong. CDR1 MGHDK and CDR2 SYGVNS come from the germline V gene. There are 13 residues in the CDR3. CDR3 DNA sequence: TGTGCCAGCAGTGCGGGGGGCCTGGAGACCCAGTACTTC. Residues: CASSAGGLETQYF.

This chain joins TRBV20-1 and TRBJ2-1; D is possibly TRBD2 (6 bases). Germline V CDR1 and CDR2: DFQATT, SNEGSKA (reference sequence). The CDR3 totals 12 residues. The CDR3 nucleotides read TGCAGCTGGGTGACTGGGGGGAATGAGCAGTTCTTC. Translated, it gives CSWVTGGNEQFF.

In its sample, this clonotype was seen a few times. CDR3 nucleotides: TGCAGCGTCCGAGGGGTCCAGGGACTAGGGGAAATCCCCTACGAGCAGTACTTC. Protein sequence: CSVRGVQGLGEIPYEQYF. V gene TRBV29-1 combines with J gene TRBJ2-7; 8 bases match TRBD2. CDR1 SQVTM and CDR2 ANQGSEA come from the germline V gene. This CDR3 has 18 amino acids. Unmatched junction bases numbered 21, after V lost 6 bases and J lost 2 bases.

J is TRBJ2-6 and V is TRBV7-2; 7 bases align to TRBD2. CDR3 length equals 16 residues. Trimming cost V 3 bases and J 1 base; bases outside gene matches: 3. The germline CDR1 and CDR2 sequences are SGHTA and FQGNSA. This CDR3 reads CASSFSGGSGANVLTF. In DNA, the CDR3 is TGTGCCAGCAGCTTTTCGGGAGGTTCTGGGGCCAACGTCCTGACTTTC.

This sequence joins TRBV5-6 and TRBJ2-7; 10 bases fit TRBD2. Germline values: CDR1 SGHDT, CDR2 YYEEEE. The CDR3 sequence is 15 residues long. V lost 1 base and J lost 3; bases outside the gene matches: 4. CDR3 in DNA: TGTGCCAGCAGCTTGTGGGCTAGCGGGAGCTACGAGCAGTACTTC. Translated, it gives CASSLWASGSYEQYF.

This clonotype was found a few times. The V and J genes are TRBV7-9 and TRBJ2-1; 8 positions match TRBD2. The CDR3 covers 16 residues. Germline V gene sequence: CDR1 SEHNR, CDR2 FQNEAQ (reference sequence). With V trimmed by 5 bases and J by 2 bases, 8 bases remained unmatched. The DNA for the CDR3 is TGTGCCAGCAGCCCTCGGACTAGCTCAACCTACAATGAGCAGTTCTTC. Residues: CASSPRTSSTYNEQFF.

CDR3: CASSARQGMGSPLHF. DNA of the CDR3: TGTGCCAGCAGTGCGCGACAGGGGATGGGTTCACCCCTCCACTTT. V and J are TRBV27 and TRBJ1-6; 8 bases align to TRBD1. CDR3 length: 15 residues. The germline V gene has CDR1 MNHEY and CDR2 SMNVEV (reference sequence). The J segment lost 9 bases and the V segment lost 5 bases, leaving 9 bases of the junction unmatched.

This chain joins TRBV20-1 and TRBJ2-5, with 9 nucleotides matching TRBD2. V lost 4 bases, J lost 2 bases, and 8 bases stayed unmatched. The length of the CDR3 is 15 residues. CDR1 and CDR2 from the germline V gene are DFQATT and SNEGSKA (reference sequence). CDR3 region: CSATKTSGLQETQYF. CDR3 nucleotides: TGCAGTGCTACCAAAACTAGCGGGCTACAAGAGACCCAGTACTTC.

This clonotype was observed a few times. A read error may account for a junction end that differs from germline. CDR3 loop: CSARDPLSTSGRRNEQFF. For the CDR3, the DNA is TGTAGTGCTAGAGACCCCCTCTCGACTAGCGGGAGGAGGAATGAGCAGTTCTTC. The chain is built from TRBV20-1 and TRBJ2-1; 13 bases match TRBD2. The CDR3 spans 18 residues. CDR1 and CDR2 from the germline V gene are DFQATT and SNEGSKA (reference sequence).